Presented here are 7 T cell receptor beta chains from one specimen sequenced in a study of shared clonotypes between healthy human individuals. CD45RO-negative cells were positively selected for CCR7, leaving out terminally differentiated effector memory CD45RA+ cells. Assay: immunoSEQ multiplex PCR; the TCRdb copy retains only in-frame clones and omits some. The sample records about 1,800,000 clones, about 95% being singletons. The sample taken for sequencing was naive CD8+ T cells sorted from blood. These receptors were obtained from a man younger than 35 in good health.

Concerning this clone itself: This sample also contains other DNA sequences that code for the same CDR3. V usage is TRBV4-1 and J usage is TRBJ2-7; D not certain. The CDR3 runs 13 residues. Germline lookup yields CDR1 MGHRA and CDR2 YSYEKL. With 0 bases removed from V and 4 bases from J, the gap between germline ends came to 7 bases. The CDR3 bases are TGCGCCAGCAGCCAAGACCGGTTATACGAGCAGTACTTC. This translates into CASSQDRLYEQYF.

This chain connects TRBV29-1 to TRBJ2-7; the D is unclear. The germline V and J ends were trimmed by 6 bases and 7 bases, with 10 bases remaining between them. The CDR3 has 10 residues. The germline V gene encodes CDR1 SQVTM and CDR2 ANQGSEA. The CDR3 coding sequence is TGCAGCGTACACCAAGGGGAGCAGTACTTC. Protein: CSVHQGEQYF.

Here the CDR3 reads CASSVAAGMNTEAFF. In DNA, the CDR3 is TGTGCCAGCAGCGTAGCGGCGGGGATGAACACTGAAGCTTTCTTT. The rearrangement links TRBV9 to TRBJ1-1, with unresolved D. The CDR3 loop spans 15 amino acids. Germline V gene sequence: CDR1 SGDLS, CDR2 YYNGEE. The V end lost 0 bases, the J end lost 0 bases, and 9 bases lay between the germline ends.

This chain joins TRBV6-5 and TRBJ2-7, with 11 bases identical to TRBD2. CDR3 length: 15 residues. The V gene's germline CDR1 is MNHEY and CDR2 SVGAGI. Losses at the gene ends were 4 bases for V and 2 bases for J; bases not matched to a gene: 4. CDR3 nucleotide sequence: TGTGCCAGCAGTTTTAGCGGGAGGGCCACCTACGAGCAGTACTTC. Protein product: CASSFSGRATYEQYF.

V gene TRBV6-1 combines with J gene TRBJ2-7; 7 bases match TRBD2. In germline, CDR1 is MNHNS, CDR2 SASEGT. Germline trimming cut 4 bases from V and 2 bases from J; bases unmatched to any gene: 11. The CDR3 has 16 amino acids. The CDR3 is CASSVSSGGVTYEQYF. The CDR3 bases are TGTGCCAGCAGTGTTTCTAGCGGAGGGGTAACCTACGAGCAGTACTTC.

The rearrangement links TRBV10-3 to TRBJ2-1; perhaps TRBD1 as D (6 bases). The germline V gene has CDR1 ENHRY and CDR2 SYGVKD. V was cut by 5 bases and J by 4 bases, with 15 bases left in between. This CDR3 has 15 residues. As DNA, the CDR3 is TGTGCCATCAGTCCGATGGACAGCCTATACAATGAGCAGTTCTTC. Translation: CAISPMDSLYNEQFF.

V and J are TRBV5-6 and TRBJ1-2; the match to TRBD1 covers 9 bases. This CDR3 is 14 amino acids long. CDR1 and CDR2 (germline): SGHDT, YYEEEE. Losses at the gene ends were 5 bases for V and 7 bases for J; bases not matched to a gene: 9. CDR3 loop: CASRTGGVVGGYTF. CDR3 DNA sequence: TGTGCCAGCAGAACAGGGGGCGTCGTGGGTGGCTACACCTTC. Drawing the rest from reference TRBV5-6 and TRBJ1-2, the complete variable domain is DAGVTQSPTHLIKTRGQQVTLRCSPKSGHDTVSWYQQALGQGPQFIFQYYEEEERQRGNFPDRFSGHQFPNYSSELNVNALLLGDSALYLCASRTGGVVGGYTFGSGTRLTVV.